One sample yielded the 30 T cell receptor beta chains listed below, sequenced in a study of cytomegalovirus exposure and HLA in healthy donors (dated by TCRdb to 2016 to 2017). Library method: the immunoSEQ multiplex PCR assay. This immuneACCESS table, as held by TCRdb, lists in-frame sequences with V and J called but not all clones. Of the missing ones, under half trace to an unresolved V gene in checked studies; the others have no known cause. The table for this sample lists some 110,000 clones; roughly nine tenths of them were counted only once. The ten largest account for 4% to 5.5% of the sample. The sample comprised PBMCs. The receptors were sampled from a man between 18 and 29 years old in good health and CMV-seropositive.

The chain is built from TRBV4-1 and TRBJ1-2; possible D gene TRBD1, 6 bases. The germline CDR1 and CDR2 sequences are MGHRA and YSYEKL. The CDR3 runs to 16 residues. Trimming stripped 4 bases from V and 3 bases from J, with 18 bases between. CDR3 protein: CASSRSPGGQDYGYTF. The DNA for the CDR3 is TGCGCCAGCAGCCGCTCCCCGGGGGGGCAGGACTATGGCTACACCTTC.

The chain has TRBV28 and TRBJ1-6; 7 bases line up with TRBD1. Germline lookup yields CDR1 MDHEN and CDR2 SYDVKM. The CDR3 is 14 amino acids. Trimming cost V 5 bases and J 6 bases; bases outside gene matches: 4. The CDR3 coding sequence is TGTGCCAGCAGTCTGACAGGGTCTAATTCACCCCTCCACTTT. Residues: CASSLTGSNSPLHF. The complete variable domain, with remaining parts taken from reference TRBV28 and TRBJ1-6, reads DVKVTQSSRYLVKRTGEKVFLECVQDMDHENMFWYRQDPGLGLRLIYFSYDVKMKEKGDIPEGYSVSREKKERFSLILESASTNQTSMYLCASSLTGSNSPLHFGNGTRLTVT.

Concerning this clone itself: Likely a read error: the CDR3 ends without its conserved phenylalanine or tryptophan. Because the CDR3's place on the DNA is in doubt, the DNA is left out and the CDR3 is given as listed by TCRdb. V gene TRBV10-3 combines with J gene TRBJ1-1. Germline-derived CDR1 and CDR2 are ENHRY and SYGVKD. The CDR3 comprises 10 residues, both ends counted. The CDR3 loop is CAISESAGRT.

The chain carries TRBV19 and TRBJ1-6; D gene uncertain. V dropped 2 bases and J dropped 10 bases, with 12 bases sitting between them. Germline V gene lookup returns CDR1 LNHDA and CDR2 SQIVND (reference sequence). The CDR3 is made up of 14 amino acids. The CDR3 DNA reads TGTGCCAGTAGTATAAAGGCCTTTAGCTCACCCCTCCACTTT. Translation gives CASSIKAFSSPLHF.

The chain links TRBV29-1 to TRBJ2-3; 11 nucleotides line up with TRBD2. The J segment lost 1 base and the V segment lost 4 bases, leaving 7 bases of the junction unmatched. Germline V lookup: CDR1 SQVTM, CDR2 ANQGSEA. There are 16 residues in the CDR3. CDR3 protein: CSVGVAGGPGTDTQYF. The CDR3 DNA reads as TGCAGCGTTGGGGTAGCGGGGGGGCCGGGCACAGATACGCAGTATTTT.

The sample holds one count of this clone. The CDR3 is CASTYKTGTDYTGELFF. In DNA form, the CDR3 reads TGTGCCAGCACCTATAAGACCGGGACAGACTACACCGGGGAGCTGTTTTTT. The J gene is TRBJ2-2, the V gene TRBV5-6; the match to TRBD1 covers 7 bases. Germline V gives CDR1 SGHDT, CDR2 YYEEEE. The J segment lost 3 bases and the V segment lost 6 bases, leaving 14 bases of the junction unmatched. This CDR3 has 17 residues. Supplemented by reference TRBV5-6 and TRBJ2-2, the full variable domain reads DAGVTQSPTHLIKTRGQQVTLRCSPKSGHDTVSWYQQALGQGPQFIFQYYEEEERQRGNFPDRFSGHQFPNYSSELNVNALLLGDSALYLCASTYKTGTDYTGELFFGEGSRLTVL.

The chain carries TRBV6-4 and TRBJ2-7; D is possibly TRBD1 (5 bases). The V end lost 6 bases, the J end lost 7 bases, and 16 bases lay between the germline ends. The CDR3 length is 13 residues. Germline-derived CDR1 and CDR2 are MRHNA and SNTAGT. CDR3 in amino acids: CASSLKPGWEQYF. CDR3 nucleotide sequence: TGTGCCAGCAGCCTTAAACCAGGGTGGGAGCAGTACTTC.

The chain uses TRBV6-6 and TRBJ1-6; D gene ambiguous. The CDR3 is 13 residues long. Trimming pared 7 bases from V and 5 bases from J, leaving 9 bases between. Germline V gene data show CDR1 as MNHNY and CDR2 as SVGAGI (reference sequence). CDR3 residues: CASTWANNSPLHF. The CDR3 DNA reads as TGTGCCAGCACCTGGGCGAATAATTCACCCCTCCACTTT.

The rearrangement joins TRBV28 to TRBJ2-7, with D maybe TRBD2 (9 bases). This CDR3 comprises 16 residues. Germline V gives CDR1 MDHEN, CDR2 SYDVKM. V was shortened by 7 bases and J by 5 bases, with 24 bases between the two germline ends. This CDR3 reads CASITSGGGGAHEQYF. DNA for the CDR3: TGTGCCAGCATCACATCAGGGGGCGGGGGGGCCCACGAGCAGTACTTC.

The chain uses TRBV5-1 and TRBJ1-2, with 7 bases that match TRBD1. Trimming at V came to 4 bases and at J to 9 bases, leaving 9 bases not matched to a gene. The CDR3 has 13 residues. Germline lookup yields CDR1 SGHRS and CDR2 YFSETQ. The CDR3 loop is CASSLDRSSRYTF. The CDR3 nucleotides are TGCGCCAGCAGCCTGGACAGGTCGAGCCGCTACACCTTC.

The V call is TRBV7-2, the J call TRBJ1-4; 7 bases map to TRBD1. The trim removed 3 bases at V and 3 bases at J, leaving 4 bases unmatched. Germline V gene lookup returns CDR1 SGHTA and CDR2 FQGNSA. The CDR3 spans 15 residues. The CDR3 here is CASSFAGTANEKLFF. The CDR3, as DNA: TGTGCCAGCAGCTTCGCTGGGACAGCTAATGAAAAACTGTTTTTT.

Here the CDR3 reads CASSLSVLAGSSIVEQFF. The CDR3 DNA follows: TGTGCCAGCAGCTTAAGCGTTCTAGCGGGGAGCTCAATCGTTGAGCAGTTCTTC. This sequence joins TRBV11-2 and TRBJ2-1; 9 positions match TRBD2. The CDR3 covers 18 residues. From germline, CDR1 is SGHAT and CDR2 FQNNGV. The trim removed 2 bases at V and 9 bases at J, leaving 17 bases unmatched.

The chain combines TRBV18 with TRBJ2-3; 9 bases match TRBD2. Trimming removed 0 bases from V and 3 bases from J; junction bases left unmatched: 4. This CDR3 contains 16 residues. The germline gives CDR1 KGHSH, CDR2 LQKENI. DNA of the CDR3: TGTGCCAGCTCACCACCGGGTAGCGGGGGAACAGATACGCAGTATTTT. It specifies CASSPPGSGGTDTQYF.

V gene TRBV15 combines with J gene TRBJ2-6; 10 positions match TRBD1. Trimming cost V 8 bases and J 2 bases; bases outside gene matches: 3. The germline gives CDR1 LNHNV, CDR2 YYDKDF (reference sequence). This CDR3 has 15 amino acids. DNA for the CDR3: TGTGCCACCGGGACAGGGGAAGCTGGGGCCAACGTCCTGACTTTC. It yields the protein CATGTGEAGANVLTF. The full variable domain, its missing parts supplied by reference TRBV15 and TRBJ2-6, is DAMVIQNPRYQVTQFGKPVTLSCSQTLNHNVMYWYQQKSSQAPKLLFHYYDKDFNNEADTPDNFQSRRPNTSFCFLDIRSPGLGDTAMYLCATGTGEAGANVLTFGAGSRLTVL.

This chain joins TRBV7-2 and TRBJ1-6; 8 positions match TRBD1. Germline V gene sequence: CDR1 SGHTA, CDR2 FQGNSA. Trimming removed 5 bases from V and 7 bases from J; junction bases left unmatched: 7. The CDR3 runs 15 residues. CDR3 in DNA: TGTGCCAGCAGCGTGGGACAGGCTGTAAATTCACCCCTCCACTTT. Residues: CASSVGQAVNSPLHF.

The chain carries TRBV19 and TRBJ1-2, with 7 bases lining up with TRBD1. The CDR3 spans 13 residues. V was clipped by 2 bases and J by 8 bases; unmatched bases: 5. Germline lookup yields CDR1 LNHDA and CDR2 SQIVND (reference sequence). Written as DNA, the CDR3 is TGTGCCAGTAGTATATCAGGGGGGAGCGGCTACACCTTC. Amino acid sequence: CASSISGGSGYTF. Full variable domain (rest looked up from reference TRBV19 and TRBJ1-2): DGGITQSPKYLFRKEGQNVTLSCEQNLNHDAMYWYRQDPGQGLRLIYYSQIVNDFQKGDIAEGYSVSREKKESFPLTVTSAQKNPTAFYLCASSISGGSGYTFGSGTRLTVV.

As regards this clone: A read error may account for a junction end that differs from germline. The chain carries TRBV7-7 and TRBJ2-4; 11 bases align to TRBD1. Germline loops: CDR1 SSHAT, CDR2 FNYEAQ (reference sequence). CDR3 length: 12 residues. The CDR3 reads CASSLGQGAWYF. In DNA form, the CDR3 reads TGTGCTAGCAGCTTAGGACAGGGGGCTTGGTACTTC. Full variable domain (outside the CDR3, taken from reference TRBV7-7 and TRBJ2-4): GAGVSQSPRYKVTKRGQDVTLRCDPISSHATLYWYQQALGQGPEFLTYFNYEAQPDKSGLPSDRFSAERPEGSISTLTIQRTEQRDSAMYRCASSLGQGAWYFGAGTRLSVL.

The table lists this clone with a count of one. The V gene is TRBV5-4, the J gene TRBJ2-1, with 7 bases fitting TRBD2. The CDR3 sequence is 12 residues long. J was trimmed by 14 bases and V by 5 bases; bases with no gene match: 10. CDR1 is SGHNT, CDR2 YYREEE, per germline (reference sequence). The CDR3 region is CASRPRRGEEFF. CDR3 bases: TGTGCCAGCAGGCCCCGCCGGGGGGAGGAGTTCTTC.

The chain joins TRBV2 to TRBJ1-1; D ambiguous. V lost 4 bases and J 6 bases, leaving 12 bases between the germline ends. Germline CDR1 is SNHLY and CDR2 is FYNNEI. This CDR3 region has 13 residues. This CDR3 reads CASSVEGVAEAFF. CDR3 nucleotide sequence: TGTGCCAGCAGTGTAGAGGGAGTGGCTGAAGCTTTCTTT.

J is TRBJ2-1 and V is TRBV27, with D maybe TRBD1 (6 bases). The CDR3 consists of 15 residues. With 0 bases removed from V and 2 bases from J, the gap between germline ends came to 8 bases. Germline CDR1 and CDR2: MNHEY and SMNVEV (reference sequence). CDR3 sequence: CASSLSGHPYNEQFF. In DNA, the CDR3 is TGTGCCAGCAGTTTATCGGGACACCCCTACAATGAGCAGTTCTTC.

The count of this clone is one. The rearrangement joins TRBV5-1 to TRBJ2-2; 7 nucleotides line up with TRBD1. The germline V gene encodes CDR1 SGHRS and CDR2 YFSETQ. V lost 4 bases and J lost 4; bases outside the gene matches: 7. The CDR3 has 15 amino acids. CDR3 in DNA: TGCGCCAGCAGCGCCCAGGGGGACAGCACCGGGGAGCTGTTTTTT. It codes for CASSAQGDSTGELFF.

The rearrangement joins TRBV5-1 to TRBJ2-5; the D gene is possibly TRBD1 (6 bases). Per the germline V gene, CDR1 is SGHRS and CDR2 is YFSETQ. The CDR3 is 14 residues long. The V gene lost 3 bases and the J gene lost 4 bases, with 13 bases spanning the gap. The CDR3 loop is CASSSWGPGETQYF. The CDR3 coding sequence is TGCGCCAGCAGCTCCTGGGGGCCGGGAGAGACCCAGTACTTC. The variable domain in full, completed from reference TRBV5-1 and TRBJ2-5, reads KAGVTQTPRYLIKTRGQQVTLSCSPISGHRSVSWYQQTPGQGLQFLFEYFSETQRNKGNFPGRFSGRQFSNSRSEMNVSTLELGDSALYLCASSSWGPGETQYFGPGTRLLVL.

The V gene is TRBV5-6, the J gene TRBJ2-6, with TRBD1 identical over 7 bases. Germline assignment: CDR1 SGHDT and CDR2 YYEEEE. V was pared by 4 bases and J by 2 bases, with 6 bases of the junction left unmatched. CDR3 length: 16 residues. The CDR3 is CASSPDRVPGANVLTF. CDR3 bases: TGTGCCAGCAGCCCCGACAGGGTCCCTGGGGCCAACGTCCTGACTTTC.

The rearrangement joins TRBV5-4 to TRBJ2-1, with 9 positions matching TRBD2. Germline V gene sequence: CDR1 SGHNT, CDR2 YYREEE (reference sequence). J was trimmed by 5 bases and V by 0 bases; bases with no gene match: 9. This CDR3 is 17 amino acids long. The CDR3 DNA sequence: TGTGCCAGCAGCTTGGCCTCAAGGCGGGGGGGGGACAATGAGCAGTTCTTC. Its protein is CASSLASRRGGDNEQFF.

V is TRBV7-8 and J is TRBJ2-7; 7 bases match TRBD1. The CDR3 contains 15 residues. With V trimmed by 4 bases and J by 4 bases, 10 bases remained unmatched. In germline, CDR1 is SGHVS, CDR2 FQNEAQ. Here the CDR3 DNA reads TGTGCCAGCAGCTACTTGCCGACAGGGAATTACGAGCAGTACTTC. This gives the protein CASSYLPTGNYEQYF.

The J gene is TRBJ2-7, the V gene TRBV28; no firm D call. Germline values: CDR1 MDHEN, CDR2 SYDVKM. V shed 4 bases and J shed 6 bases, with 16 bases lying between them. This CDR3 spans 14 amino acids. The chain's CDR3 is CASSYTVLPGEQYF. The CDR3 DNA sequence: TGTGCCAGCAGTTATACGGTCCTGCCGGGCGAGCAGTACTTC.

The J gene is TRBJ2-1, the V gene TRBV14; 7 bases are a match to TRBD2. This CDR3 contains 18 residues. Germline CDR1 and CDR2: SGHDN and FVKESK. Trimming took 4 bases from V and 3 from J; bases not matched to a gene: 15. The CDR3 DNA follows: TGTGCCAGCAGCCCACTTCGGGGGGACTCGTTACACTACAATGAGCAGTTCTTC. Its translation is CASSPLRGDSLHYNEQFF.

The J gene is TRBJ1-6, the V gene TRBV19; maybe TRBD1 (6 bases). V lost 10 bases and J 7 bases, leaving 14 bases between the germline ends. Per germline, CDR1 LNHDA and CDR2 SQIVND (reference sequence). CDR3 length: 13 residues. CDR3 nucleotides: TGTGCCACCGCGGCAGGGGTGAATTCACCCCTCCACTTT. Amino acids: CATAAGVNSPLHF.

J is TRBJ1-1 and V is TRBV2, with 7 bases that match TRBD1. Germline-derived CDR1 and CDR2 are SNHLY and FYNNEI. Germline trimming cut 8 bases from V and 2 bases from J; bases unmatched to any gene: 11. The CDR3 has 15 amino acids. The CDR3 spells CASGQGTETNTEAFF. CDR3 DNA: TGTGCCAGCGGCCAGGGGACAGAGACAAACACTGAAGCTTTCTTT.

This sequence joins TRBV6-1 and TRBJ2-1; D may be TRBD1 (6 bases). The CDR3 is 12 amino acids. Trimming shortened V by 5 bases and J by 6 bases, and 8 bases separated the two germline ends. Germline assignment: CDR1 MNHNS and CDR2 SASEGT. This CDR3 is CASSLDSNEQFF. The CDR3 DNA follows: TGTGCCAGCAGTCTGGACAGCAATGAGCAGTTCTTC.